These 29 T cell receptor beta chains were all obtained from the same sample, sequenced in a study of cytomegalovirus exposure and HLA in healthy donors. 60 Vbeta and 13 Jbeta primers were used in PCR. TCRdb keeps only in-frame clones here, not all; method: immunoSEQ multiplex PCR. This sample yields about 59,000 clones, of which approximately 75% are seen a single time; almost 7% belongs to the top ten. What was sequenced was PBMCs. The receptors were gathered from a man between 25 and 39 years old in good health and CMV-seropositive.

This chain joins TRBV11-3 and TRBJ1-3, with D possibly being TRBD1 (6 bases). Germline loops: CDR1 SGHNT, CDR2 YENEEA. The CDR3 length is 13 residues. V was clipped by 5 bases and J by 3 bases, with 8 bases between them. The CDR3 nucleotides read TGTGCCAGCAGCACAGGGTTTGGAAACACCATATATTTT. Translating gives CASSTGFGNTIYF.

This clone was seen a few times. This chain links TRBV28 with TRBJ2-7, with D uncertain. CDR1 and CDR2 from the germline V gene are MDHEN and SYDVKM. This CDR3 comprises 13 residues. With 6 bases removed from V and 1 base from J, the gap between germline ends came to 10 bases. This chain's CDR3 is CASSVQRSYEQYF. The CDR3 DNA sequence: TGTGCCAGCAGCGTACAGAGATCCTACGAGCAGTACTTC. Using reference TRBV28 and TRBJ2-7 for the parts outside the CDR3, the full variable domain is DVKVTQSSRYLVKRTGEKVFLECVQDMDHENMFWYRQDPGLGLRLIYFSYDVKMKEKGDIPEGYSVSREKKERFSLILESASTNQTSMYLCASSVQRSYEQYFGPGTRLTVT.

Only a few counts were recorded for this clone. The V gene is TRBV4-3, the J gene TRBJ1-4; tentative D call: TRBD1 (5 bases). The V gene lost 1 base and the J gene lost 8 bases, with 11 bases spanning the gap. CDR1 and CDR2 from the germline V gene are LGHNA and YSLEER. There are 14 residues in the CDR3. The CDR3 reads CASSQVRAWEKLFF. The CDR3 region has the DNA TGCGCCAGCAGCCAAGTCAGGGCATGGGAAAAACTGTTTTTT.

V usage is TRBV18 and J usage is TRBJ2-7; possible D gene TRBD1, 5 bases. The V and J ends lost 6 bases and 7 bases respectively, with 22 bases between them. This CDR3 spans 15 amino acids. Germline V CDR1 and CDR2: KGHSH, LQKENI. DNA for the CDR3: TGTGCCAGCTCCCCAAGCCAGGGTTTCCTAAGAGAGCAGTACTTC. Translating gives CASSPSQGFLREQYF. Supplemented by reference TRBV18 and TRBJ2-7, the full variable domain reads NAGVMQNPRHLVRRRGQEARLRCSPMKGHSHVYWYRQLPEEGLKFMVYLQKENIIDESGMPKERFSAEFPKEGPSILRIQQVVRGDSAAYFCASSPSQGFLREQYFGPGTRLTVT.

The J gene is TRBJ1-2, the V gene TRBV6-5, with D possibly being TRBD1 (6 bases). The germline CDR1 and CDR2 sequences are MNHEY and SVGAGI. The CDR3 runs to 13 residues. Between the trimmed V and J ends, which lost 6 bases and 4 bases, there was a span of 12 bases. The CDR3 region has the DNA TGTGCCAGCAGACCCACAGGGACCTATGGCTACACCTTC. Its protein is CASRPTGTYGYTF.

This chain uses TRBV30 with TRBJ1-2; TRBD1 matches at 10 bases. V lost 5 bases, J lost 3 bases, and 6 bases stayed unmatched. There are 14 residues in the CDR3. Germline loops: CDR1 GTSNPN, CDR2 SVGIG (reference sequence). The CDR3 DNA reads as TGTGCCTGGGCACCGGGACAGGGGTACTATGGCTACACCTTC. Translating it yields CAWAPGQGYYGYTF. Together with reference TRBV30 and TRBJ1-2, the CDR3 gives the full variable domain: SQTIHQWPATLVQPVGSPLSLECTVEGTSNPNLYWYRQAAGRGLQLLFYSVGIGQISSEVPQNLSASRPQDRQFILSSKKLLLSDSGFYLCAWAPGQGYYGYTFGSGTRLTVV.

The rearrangement joins TRBV6-5 to TRBJ2-7; 8 bases are shared with TRBD2. CDR1 and CDR2 from the germline V gene are MNHEY and SVGAGI. The CDR3 has 15 amino acids. J gave up 6 bases and V 2 bases, and 9 bases lay outside the gene matches. CDR3 sequence: CASSYGGGGSLEQYF. As DNA, the CDR3 is TGTGCCAGCAGTTACGGTGGCGGGGGGTCCCTCGAGCAGTACTTC.

The chain employs TRBV18 and TRBJ2-2; tentatively, D is TRBD1 (5 bases). The CDR3 spans 15 residues. Germline assignment: CDR1 KGHSH and CDR2 LQKENI. V was clipped by 4 bases and J by 3 bases, with 12 bases between them. In DNA, the CDR3 is TGTGCCAGCTCACTCCCAGGGCGCGACACCGGGGAGCTGTTTTTT. Its protein product is CASSLPGRDTGELFF.

The CDR3: CASSRQDNEGYTF. CDR3 DNA sequence: TGTGCCAGCAGTCGACAAGATAATGAGGGCTACACCTTC. The genes are TRBV5-4 and TRBJ1-2; D is unclear. From germline, CDR1 is SGHNT and CDR2 YYREEE (reference sequence). The CDR3 extends over 13 amino acids. Deletions cut 5 bases from V and 8 bases from J, with 16 bases between.

CDR3 sequence reads: CASSSPPGLAGAEQYF. For the CDR3, the DNA is TGTGCCAGCAGCTCTCCGCCGGGACTAGCGGGGGCCGAGCAGTACTTC. The chain has TRBV7-3 and TRBJ2-7; the match to TRBD2 covers 14 bases. Germline V gene sequence: CDR1 SGHTA, CDR2 FQGTGA. The V gene end was trimmed by 4 bases and the J gene end by 6 bases; junction bases not matched to a gene: 8. This CDR3 spans 16 amino acids.

This clone turned up a few times. V gene TRBV4-1 combines with J gene TRBJ2-7, with 7 bases identical to TRBD1. CDR1 is MGHRA, CDR2 YSYEKL, per germline. Trimming removed 4 bases from V and 2 bases from J; junction bases left unmatched: 5. The CDR3 is 14 amino acids. CDR3 sequence reads: CASSPRDRAYEQYF. In DNA, the CDR3 is TGCGCCAGCAGCCCCCGGGACAGAGCCTACGAGCAGTACTTC.

The chain has TRBV6-5 and TRBJ2-6; D not resolved. Between the trimmed V and J ends, which lost 5 bases and 0 bases, there was a span of 8 bases. The CDR3 covers 15 residues. Germline V gene lookup returns CDR1 MNHEY and CDR2 SVGAGI. CDR3 amino acids: CASSPRHSGANVLTF. The CDR3 coding sequence is TGTGCCAGCAGTCCTCGACACTCTGGGGCCAACGTCCTGACTTTC.

V and J are TRBV7-2 and TRBJ2-1, with 8 bases identical to TRBD2. The germline V gene has CDR1 SGHTA and CDR2 FQGNSA. The junction had 2 bases not matched to a gene; V was cut back by 2 bases and J by 2 bases. This CDR3 has 15 residues. The CDR3 coding sequence is TGTGCCAGCAGCTTAAGGCGGGGGGCCTACAATGAGCAGTTCTTC. It encodes CASSLRRGAYNEQFF.

The chain combines TRBV11-2 with TRBJ1-6, with TRBD1 identical over 9 bases. CDR1 SGHAT and CDR2 FQNNGV come from the germline V gene. The CDR3 is 17 amino acids. Trimming took 5 bases from V and 7 from J; bases not matched to a gene: 12. Here the CDR3 DNA reads TGTGCCAGCAGCCGAGGGACAGGGAATACGGGGAATTCACCCCTCCACTTT. It codes for CASSRGTGNTGNSPLHF.

CDR3 amino acids: CASSDSRYTDTQYF. The CDR3 DNA sequence: TGTGCCAGCAGCGACAGCAGGTACACAGATACGCAGTATTTT. V gene TRBV7-2 combines with J gene TRBJ2-3; D possibly corresponds to TRBD1 (5 bases). The V end was cut by 5 bases, the J end by 2 bases, with 11 bases between. This CDR3 has 14 residues. Per the germline V gene, CDR1 is SGHTA and CDR2 is FQGNSA.

The chain employs TRBV28 and TRBJ1-2; D gene unclear. CDR1 is MDHEN, CDR2 SYDVKM, per germline. This CDR3 has 12 amino acids. Trimming left V 6 bases short and J 2 bases short, with 7 bases between. CDR3 DNA: TGTGCCAGCAGCACGAGAAACTATGGCTACACCTTC. Translating gives CASSTRNYGYTF.

The rearrangement joins TRBV4-3 to TRBJ1-1; the match to TRBD1 covers 8 bases. In germline, CDR1 is LGHNA, CDR2 YSLEER. Unmatched junction bases numbered 10, after V lost 0 bases and J lost 4 bases. The CDR3 length is 17 residues. As DNA, the CDR3 is TGCGCCAGCAGCCAAGAATTGCAGGGGGCGCGAGGCACTGAAGCTTTCTTT. Encoded protein: CASSQELQGARGTEAFF.

This clone was detected only a few times. The chain recombines TRBV6-5 with TRBJ2-7; TRBD2 agrees at 8 bases. Looked up from germline, CDR1 is MNHEY and CDR2 is SVGAGI. The CDR3 has 15 amino acids. V lost 6 bases and J lost 2; bases outside the gene matches: 9. CDR3: CASSELADLTYEQYF. DNA of the CDR3: TGTGCCAGCAGCGAACTAGCGGACCTTACCTACGAGCAGTACTTC.

This clone came up a few times. The chain links TRBV2 to TRBJ1-1; no definite D call. The CDR3 sequence is 12 residues long. Germline assignment: CDR1 SNHLY and CDR2 FYNNEI. With 7 bases removed from V and 2 bases from J, the gap between germline ends came to 8 bases. The CDR3 is CASKRLNTEAFF. In nucleotides, the CDR3 is TGTGCCAGCAAGCGGCTTAACACTGAAGCTTTCTTT.

This sequence joins TRBV5-1 and TRBJ2-3, with 14 nucleotides matching TRBD2. Germline CDR1 is SGHRS and CDR2 is YFSETQ. The length of the CDR3 is 16 residues. Trimming removed 4 bases from V and 4 bases from J; junction bases left unmatched: 5. The CDR3: CASSTGLAGGADTQYF. Written as DNA, the CDR3 is TGCGCCAGCAGCACAGGACTAGCGGGGGGAGCAGATACGCAGTATTTT.

The gene calls are TRBV28 and TRBJ1-1, with D hard to call. This CDR3 comprises 16 residues. The ends were cut back, 5 bases at V and 4 bases at J, with 20 bases in the middle. Per the germline V gene, CDR1 is MDHEN and CDR2 is SYDVKM. CDR3 coding DNA: TGTGCCAGCAGTCTGGCCAGGATCGGTCGGGGCACTGAAGCTTTCTTT. This codes for CASSLARIGRGTEAFF.

In its sample, this clone was seen a few times. This sequence joins TRBV5-1 and TRBJ2-6; D is possibly TRBD1 (6 bases). The CDR3 length is 18 residues. Germline CDR1 reads SGHRS; CDR2 reads YFSETQ. Trimming left V 4 bases short and J 0 bases short, with 17 bases between. The CDR3 spells CASSKQGPMSSGANVLTF. The CDR3 DNA reads as TGCGCCAGCAGCAAGCAGGGGCCAATGAGCTCTGGGGCCAACGTCCTGACTTTC. Full variable domain (rest looked up from reference TRBV5-1 and TRBJ2-6): KAGVTQTPRYLIKTRGQQVTLSCSPISGHRSVSWYQQTPGQGLQFLFEYFSETQRNKGNFPGRFSGRQFSNSRSEMNVSTLELGDSALYLCASSKQGPMSSGANVLTFGAGSRLTVL.

Only a few counts were recorded for this clone. The chain employs TRBV19 and TRBJ1-5; D ambiguous. The V end was cut by 4 bases, the J end by 5 bases, with 15 bases between. The CDR3 totals 15 residues. The V gene's germline CDR1 is LNHDA and CDR2 SQIVND (reference sequence). DNA for the CDR3: TGTGCCAGTAGTAGAGGCGGCACGAATTATCAGCCCCAGCATTTT. Protein product: CASSRGGTNYQPQHF.

This chain joins TRBV30 and TRBJ1-5, with D perhaps TRBD1 (5 bases). Trimming took 2 bases from V and 5 from J, leaving 13 bases between them. The CDR3 is 14 residues long. Per germline, CDR1 GTSNPN and CDR2 SVGIG (reference sequence). The CDR3 here is CAWSLDSLYQPQHF. CDR3 coding DNA: TGTGCCTGGAGTTTAGACAGCCTTTATCAGCCCCAGCATTTT.

The sample holds a few counts of this clone. The V call is TRBV7-9, the J call TRBJ2-6, with 9 bases matching TRBD1. The junction had 5 bases not matched to a gene; V was cut back by 4 bases and J by 10 bases. Looked up from germline, CDR1 is SEHNR and CDR2 is FQNEAQ (reference sequence). This CDR3 comprises 14 residues. DNA of the CDR3: TGTGCCAGCAGCTCTCCGGGGACAGGGAACGTCCTGACTTTC. Residues: CASSSPGTGNVLTF. Drawing the rest from reference TRBV7-9 and TRBJ2-6, the complete variable domain is DTGVSQNPRHKITKRGQNVTFRCDPISEHNRLYWYRQTLGQGPEFLTYFQNEAQLEKSRLLSDRFSAERPKGSFSTLEIQRTEQGDSAMYLCASSSPGTGNVLTFGAGSRLTVL.

The rearrangement joins TRBV7-6 to TRBJ2-3; no definite D call. Trimming removed 1 base at V and 5 bases at J, with 16 bases between. Looked up from germline, CDR1 is SGHVS and CDR2 is FNYEAQ. This CDR3 is built from 16 residues. The CDR3 sequence: CASSLVFSSVRDTQYF. CDR3 coding DNA: TGTGCCAGCAGCTTAGTGTTCTCTTCCGTGAGAGATACGCAGTATTTT.

The gene calls are TRBV11-2 and TRBJ2-5; D unresolved. V lost 0 bases to trimming and J lost 5 bases, with 13 bases between them. The CDR3 has 15 residues. CDR1 and CDR2 from the germline V gene are SGHAT and FQNNGV. In nucleotides, the CDR3 is TGTGCCAGCAGCTTAGAGGTCCCCCTGAGGGAGACCCAGTACTTC. Protein product: CASSLEVPLRETQYF.

This clone was observed a single time. The junction departs from germline at one end; a sequencing error may be responsible. This chain uses TRBV4-2 with TRBJ1-4, with 9 bases lining up with TRBD1. The CDR3 loop spans 15 amino acids. The germline gives CDR1 LGHNA, CDR2 YNFKEQ. In nucleotides, the CDR3 is TGTGCCAGCAGCCAAAAGGGACAGGGTAGTGAAAAACTGCTTTTT. This encodes CASSQKGQGSEKLLF.

This chain links TRBV7-2 with TRBJ2-5; 9 nucleotides agree with TRBD1. CDR1 and CDR2 from the germline V gene are SGHTA and FQGNSA. The V and J ends lost 3 bases and 5 bases, in that order; junction bases with no gene match: 4. This CDR3 has 14 amino acids. CDR3 amino acids: CASSLRTGAETQYF. CDR3 nucleotide sequence: TGTGCCAGCAGCTTGCGGACAGGGGCGGAGACCCAGTACTTC.